This T cell receptor beta chain was profiled in a study of blood T cells in healthy people across ages. Across the study: About one barcoded beta molecule per two T cells was the capture yield of template switching.

Trimming shortened V by 8 bases and J by 0 bases, and 11 bases separated the two germline ends. Germline-derived CDR1 and CDR2 are MNHEY and SMNVEV (reference sequence). The CDR3 runs 13 residues. About 10 milliliters of peripheral blood were drawn from each donor into EDTA-treated tubes. In each sample, at least 6 million PBMCs were isolated. The authors ran a second PCR of about 7 to 11 cycles using a sample-barcoded 5' primer and a J-beta primer mix. Each TCR beta cDNA got a 12-nucleotide random molecular identifier. TCRdb reanalysed the 5' RACE reads using MiXCR and keeps one entry per CDR3 protein. Seen here are around 780,000 distinct CDR3 sequences, roughly three fifths observed once, and the top ten hold under 30%.

The V gene is TRBV27, the J gene TRBJ2-7; D may be TRBD2 (5 bases). The clonotype comes from a middle-aged man in good health. The sequencing sample was made of blood. CDR3 DNA: TGTGCCAGCCACACTAGAGACTCCTACGAGCAGTACTTC. Its protein is CASHTRDSYEQYF.